This TCR beta chain was observed in a study of vaccination effects on CD4 cells after COVID-19. Study-wide results and limits: Cross-reaction with common cold coronaviruses was seen in only 1 of 255 vaccine-induced clones from healthy vaccinees. Marked clonal contraction of infection- and vaccine-induced clones was seen late after vaccination.

Sequencing in the ViraFEST assay came after antigen-specific CD4+ T cells had been expanded with viral peptide pools, which were used to stimulate PBMC. The culture ran for 10 to 11 days, and then CD4+ T cells were isolated. Each vaccine recipient was nucleocapsid antibody negative and had no prior SARS-CoV-2 infection. For this clone: Antigen: not known.

TCRdb's table, derived via immunoSEQ multiplex PCR, lists solely in-frame clones and lacks some. The data contain about 73,000 clones, under 80% of them singletons. Deletions cut 5 bases from V and 1 base from J, with 8 bases between. Germline assignment: CDR1 SGHTA and CDR2 FQGTGA. The CDR3 covers 13 residues. The source material was CD4+ T cells from PBMCs cultured with SARS-CoV-2 spike peptides, sampled before COVID-19 vaccination. This clonotype was obtained from a human donor who received a COVID-19 vaccine. The chain employs TRBV7-3 and TRBJ1-1; no definite D call. CDR3 protein: CASSLLQNTEAFF. CDR3 in DNA: TGTGCCAGCAGCCTTCTCCAGAACACTGAAGCTTTCTTT.